What follows are 28 T cell receptor beta chains derived from one specimen sequenced in a study of blood T cell repertoires in COVID-19. Clones were sequenced by immunoSEQ multiplex PCR, and TCRdb holds only the in-frame ones, with some missing. The sample shows 95,000 to 100,000 clones, approximately 81% of them seen only once. The source material was peripheral blood. Receptors originate from a woman in her 70s with active or convalescent COVID-19.

The chain is built from TRBV3-1 (or the pseudogene TRBV3-2) and TRBJ1-2; 9 bases are shared with TRBD1. V lost 1 base to trimming and J lost 8 bases; unmatched junction nucleotides: 5. The CDR3 length is 14 residues. Per germline, CDR1 LGHDT and CDR2 YNNKEL (reference sequence). CDR3 bases: TGTGCCAGCAGCCAAGGGGGACAGGGTTTAGGCTACACCTTC. Encoded protein: CASSQGGQGLGYTF.

In regard to this clone: At one end the junction does not follow the germline gene, possibly because of a read error. The chain links TRBV6-5 to TRBJ2-3; possible D gene TRBD1, 6 bases. Per the germline V gene, CDR1 is MNHEY and CDR2 is SVGAGI. The CDR3 loop spans 13 amino acids. The CDR3 is CASSLGQTDTQCF. As DNA, the CDR3 is TGTGCCAGCAGTCTCGGACAGACAGATACGCAGTGTTTT.

The V call is TRBV2, the J call TRBJ1-3, with unresolved D. The CDR3 spans 16 residues. With 2 bases removed from V and 1 base from J, the gap between germline ends came to 12 bases. Germline V gene sequence: CDR1 SNHLY, CDR2 FYNNEI. CDR3 sequence reads: CASSEYQDPSGNTIYF. DNA for the CDR3: TGTGCCAGCAGTGAATACCAGGATCCATCTGGAAACACCATATATTTT.

This chain joins TRBV7-2 and TRBJ2-1; the match to TRBD1 covers 7 bases. CDR1 is SGHTA and CDR2 is FQGNSA in the germline V gene. Trimming took 4 bases from V and 3 from J; bases not matched to a gene: 6. The CDR3 consists of 15 residues. CDR3 in DNA: TGTGCCAGCAGCTCATACAGGGGAAGCTACAATGAGCAGTTCTTC. Translation: CASSSYRGSYNEQFF. Filled out from reference TRBV7-2 and TRBJ2-1, the complete variable domain reads GAGVSQSPSNKVTEKGKDVELRCDPISGHTALYWYRQSLGQGLEFLIYFQGNSAPDKSGLPSDRFSAERTGGSVSTLTIQRTQQEDSAVYLCASSSYRGSYNEQFFGPGTRLTVL.

The chain couples TRBV7-2 to TRBJ2-7, with 8 bases matching TRBD2. The CDR3 totals 16 residues. Germline assignment: CDR1 SGHTA and CDR2 FQGNSA. V lost 1 base and J lost 9; bases outside the gene matches: 14. Written as DNA, the CDR3 is TGTGCCAGCAGCTTAGTCCCCTCACTAGCGGCTACGGGGCAGTACTTC. Residues: CASSLVPSLAATGQYF.

V and J are TRBV6-5 and TRBJ1-1; D unresolved. Between the trimmed V and J ends, which lost 6 bases and 11 bases, there was a span of 25 bases. Germline V gene lookup returns CDR1 MNHEY and CDR2 SVGAGI. CDR3 length equals 15 residues. Written as DNA, the CDR3 is TGTGCCAGCAGCCCCGGCTTAAGGACTGCTCATATGGCTTTCTTT. Its translation is CASSPGLRTAHMAFF.

On this clone itself: Other DNA sequences in the sample encode the same CDR3. The chain recombines TRBV21-1 with TRBJ2-7; TRBD1 reflects the table's D call only, with no check against the DNA. TRBV21-1 is labeled a pseudogene. The CDR3 sequence is 14 residues long. The chain's CDR3 is CASSKGTGAYEQYF. In DNA, the CDR3 is TGTGCCAGCAGCAAAGGGACAGGGGCTTACGAGCAGTACTTC.

The rearrangement uses TRBV19 and TRBJ1-5, with TRBD1 identical over 10 bases. The germline V gene has CDR1 LNHDA and CDR2 SQIVND (reference sequence). The CDR3 extends over 14 amino acids. V dropped 3 bases and J dropped 5; count of bases not matched to a gene: 1. For the CDR3, the DNA is TGTGCCAGTAGTATGGGACAGGGGTATCAGCCCCAGCATTTT. Translated: CASSMGQGYQPQHF.

The chain combines TRBV28 with TRBJ1-1; TRBD1 agrees at 12 bases. The CDR3 extends over 14 amino acids. J lost 5 bases, V lost 5 bases, and 3 bases had no gene match. Germline CDR1 is MDHEN and CDR2 is SYDVKM. CDR3 nucleotide sequence: TGTGCCAGCAGTGGGACAGGGGGCCTAACTGAAGCTTTCTTT. The encoded protein is CASSGTGGLTEAFF. Full variable domain (remainder filled in from reference TRBV28 and TRBJ1-1): DVKVTQSSRYLVKRTGEKVFLECVQDMDHENMFWYRQDPGLGLRLIYFSYDVKMKEKGDIPEGYSVSREKKERFSLILESASTNQTSMYLCASSGTGGLTEAFFGQGTRLTVV.

The genes are TRBV18 and TRBJ2-1; the match to TRBD2 covers 8 bases. This CDR3 has 15 amino acids. V lost 2 bases, J lost 3 bases, and 3 bases stayed unmatched. Germline CDR1 is KGHSH and CDR2 is LQKENI. For the CDR3, the DNA is TGTGCCAGCTCACCAGGCGGGGGGAACTACAATGAGCAGTTCTTC. Its protein product is CASSPGGGNYNEQFF.

Turning to this clone: The same CDR3 can be traced to other DNA sequences in this sample. The V call is TRBV7-9, the J call TRBJ2-7; 7 bases align to TRBD1. The CDR3 consists of 12 residues. Trimming took 5 bases from V and 4 from J; bases not matched to a gene: 2. Germline assignment: CDR1 SEHNR and CDR2 FQNEAQ (reference sequence). This CDR3 is CASSQQGYEQYF. Written as DNA, the CDR3 is TGTGCCAGCAGCCAACAGGGGTACGAGCAGTACTTC.

As to this clone: This CDR3 is also generated by other DNA sequences in the sample. The rearrangement links TRBV28 to TRBJ2-2; tentative D call: TRBD2 (7 bases). Between the trimmed V and J ends, which lost 5 bases and 3 bases, there was a span of 22 bases. The CDR3 has 18 amino acids. Germline assignment: CDR1 MDHEN and CDR2 SYDVKM. The DNA for the CDR3 is TGTGCCAGCAGTCCCAGGAGGGGGGGGAGGGACGACACCGGGGAGCTGTTTTTT. It encodes CASSPRRGGRDDTGELFF. The complete variable domain, with remaining parts taken from reference TRBV28 and TRBJ2-2, reads DVKVTQSSRYLVKRTGEKVFLECVQDMDHENMFWYRQDPGLGLRLIYFSYDVKMKEKGDIPEGYSVSREKKERFSLILESASTNQTSMYLCASSPRRGGRDDTGELFFGEGSRLTVL.

V usage is TRBV24-1 and J usage is TRBJ1-5; D might be TRBD1 (6 bases). The CDR3 is 14 amino acids. Germline V CDR1 and CDR2: KGHDR, SFDVKD. V was shortened by 3 bases and J by 9 bases, with 14 bases between the two germline ends. In nucleotides, the CDR3 is TGTGCCACCAGTGATGGGACAACAAACGGGCCCCAGCATTTT. This codes for CATSDGTTNGPQHF.

This clone was observed once. J is TRBJ2-7 and V is TRBV5-6; TRBD2 matches at 8 bases. V lost 3 bases, J lost 4 bases, and 12 bases stayed unmatched. Germline V lookup: CDR1 SGHDT, CDR2 YYEEEE. The CDR3 is 16 amino acids. CDR3 in amino acids: CASSYSTGGAFYEQYF. The CDR3 nucleotides are TGTGCCAGCAGCTACTCCACCGGGGGGGCTTTTTACGAGCAGTACTTC.

The chain's CDR3 is CASSVGRGSPLHF. CDR3 nucleotide sequence: TGTGCCAGCAGCGTAGGGCGGGGTTCACCCCTCCACTTT. This sequence joins TRBV9 and TRBJ1-6; D uncertain. The length of the CDR3 is 13 residues. Trimming took off 0 bases at V and 9 bases at J, with 7 bases between the two ends. Germline V gene lookup returns CDR1 SGDLS and CDR2 YYNGEE. The whole variable domain, filled in from reference TRBV9 and TRBJ1-6, reads DSGVTQTPKHLITATGQRVTLRCSPRSGDLSVYWYQQSLDQGLQFLIQYYNGEERAKGNILERFSAQQFPDLHSELNLSSLELGDSALYFCASSVGRGSPLHFGNGTRLTVT.

The chain is built from TRBV4-3 and TRBJ2-7; 7 bases agree with TRBD1. The CDR3 covers 15 residues. CDR1 is LGHNA, CDR2 YSLEER, per germline. The ends lost 2 bases at V and 3 bases at J; junction bases unmatched: 7. CDR3 coding DNA: TGCGCCAGCAGCCAACGAACCCGGGACAGCTACGAGCAGTACTTC. The encoded protein is CASSQRTRDSYEQYF.

The chain has TRBV10-3 and TRBJ1-1; D gene uncertain. CDR1 is ENHRY, CDR2 SYGVKD, per germline. This CDR3 region has 13 residues. CDR3 residues: CAHRYSQNTEAFF. Written as DNA, the CDR3 is TGTGCTCATCGGTACAGTCAGAACACTGAAGCTTTCTTT.

This chain joins TRBV6-5 and TRBJ2-5; TRBD2 matches at 8 bases. The CDR3 is made up of 15 amino acids. Trimming cost V 7 bases and J 2 bases; bases outside gene matches: 9. The germline V gene encodes CDR1 MNHEY and CDR2 SVGAGI. In nucleotides, the CDR3 is TGTGCCAGCACCCGGGGTAGCGGGGTGCAAGAGACCCAGTACTTC. Protein sequence: CASTRGSGVQETQYF.

This chain joins TRBV18 and TRBJ2-5; no firm D call. V was cut by 1 base and J by 2 bases, with 8 bases left in between. Looked up from germline, CDR1 is KGHSH and CDR2 is LQKENI. This CDR3 spans 14 amino acids. The chain's CDR3 is CASSPLAVQETQYF. CDR3 DNA sequence: TGTGCCAGCTCACCACTGGCAGTTCAAGAGACCCAGTACTTC.

In its sample, this clone was seen once. The V call is TRBV19, the J call TRBJ2-3, with TRBD2 matching over 9 bases. The CDR3 spans 14 residues. Germline lookup yields CDR1 LNHDA and CDR2 SQIVND (reference sequence). Trimming took 4 bases from V and 1 from J; bases not matched to a gene: 0. DNA of the CDR3: TGTGCCAGTAGTAGCGGGGGGGGCACAGATACGCAGTATTTT. It translates to CASSSGGGTDTQYF.

The chain is built from TRBV24-1 and TRBJ2-2, with 7 bases lining up with TRBD1. Germline assignment: CDR1 KGHDR and CDR2 SFDVKD. The V segment lost 4 bases and the J segment 3 bases; nucleotides outside the gene matches: 7. The CDR3 sequence is 16 residues long. CDR3 in DNA: TGTGCCACCAGTGACCCGGGACAGTATGACACCGGGGAGCTGTTTTTT. As protein: CATSDPGQYDTGELFF.

This chain joins TRBV15 and TRBJ1-4, with D possibly being TRBD1 (5 bases). The germline CDR1 and CDR2 sequences are LNHNV and YYDKDF (reference sequence). The CDR3 loop spans 18 amino acids. V was shortened by 1 base and J by 3 bases, with 18 bases between the two germline ends. The DNA for the CDR3 is TGTGCCACCAGCAGAGTTTCCCTCCAGGGTATCGCTAATGAAAAACTGTTTTTT. Translated: CATSRVSLQGIANEKLFF.

CDR3 in amino acids: CASRLNSGGTYNEQFF. In DNA form, the CDR3 reads TGTGCCAGCAGACTTAATTCGGGAGGAACTTACAATGAGCAGTTCTTC. The chain has TRBV2 and TRBJ2-1, with 7 bases fitting TRBD2. With 6 bases clipped from V and 4 bases from J, the junction kept 12 bases outside the gene matches. The CDR3 totals 16 residues. Germline V lookup: CDR1 SNHLY, CDR2 FYNNEI.

The V and J genes are TRBV25-1 and TRBJ2-1; 11 nucleotides align to TRBD1. CDR1 and CDR2 (germline): MGHDK, SYGVNS. The junction had 5 bases not matched to a gene; V was cut back by 3 bases and J by 4 bases. The CDR3 consists of 16 residues. The CDR3 region has the DNA TGTGCCAGCAGTGACCCCGGGACAGGGGGATACAATGAGCAGTTCTTC. It translates to CASSDPGTGGYNEQFF.

The chain couples TRBV2 to TRBJ2-7; D might be TRBD1 (6 bases). The V gene lost 9 bases and the J gene lost 0 bases, with 12 bases spanning the gap. The CDR3 has 13 residues. Germline CDR1 and CDR2: SNHLY and FYNNEI. CDR3 DNA sequence: TGTGCCAGTCAACGGGACAACTCCTACGAGCAGTACTTC. Translation gives CASQRDNSYEQYF.

This clone has a handful of counts. V usage is TRBV14 and J usage is TRBJ1-1; D perhaps matches TRBD1 (5 bases). Germline V gene data show CDR1 as SGHDN and CDR2 as FVKESK. V gave up 4 bases and J gave up 7 bases, with 13 bases separating them. This CDR3 contains 13 residues. The CDR3 loop is CASSLGGVFEAFF. The CDR3 DNA reads TGTGCCAGCAGCCTAGGAGGGGTATTTGAAGCTTTCTTT.

The chain employs TRBV19 and TRBJ2-4, with D perhaps TRBD1 (6 bases). Germline V gene data show CDR1 as LNHDA and CDR2 as SQIVND (reference sequence). V shed 6 bases and J shed 0 bases, with 9 bases lying between them. This CDR3 has 14 amino acids. CDR3 protein: CASRDRLAKNIQYF. CDR3 bases: TGTGCCAGTAGGGACAGACTAGCCAAAAACATTCAGTACTTC.

V usage is TRBV11-2 and J usage is TRBJ2-7; D is uncertain. From germline, CDR1 is SGHAT and CDR2 FQNNGV. The CDR3 consists of 13 residues. Deletions cut 5 bases from V and 6 bases from J, with 14 bases between. The CDR3 is CASSHSRRVEQYF. The CDR3 DNA follows: TGTGCCAGCAGCCACTCTCGACGGGTCGAGCAGTACTTC.